One sample yielded the 4 T cell receptor beta chains listed below, sequenced in a study of Ad26.COV2.S vaccination and SARS-CoV-2 variants. Some clones are missing from TCRdb's copy, which holds only in-frame ones; the method was immunoSEQ multiplex PCR. The sample holds approximately 140,000 clones, just over 85% seen once. Sample: peripheral blood, taken after recovery from COVID-19. These receptors came from a human donor who had recovered from COVID-19.

This clone appeared once. The chain is built from TRBV25-1 and TRBJ2-2; D may be TRBD2 (5 bases). This CDR3 is built from 13 residues. V lost 7 bases, J lost 1 base, and 7 bases lay in between. CDR1 and CDR2 (germline): MGHDK, SYGVNS. The CDR3: CASTEENTGELFF. As DNA, the CDR3 is TGTGCCAGCACGGAGGAGAACACCGGGGAGCTGTTTTTT.

The rearrangement joins TRBV5-1 to TRBJ2-5, with D possibly matching TRBD2 (5 bases). Germline CDR1 is SGHRS and CDR2 is YFSETQ. The CDR3 runs to 16 residues. Deletions cut 0 bases from V and 2 bases from J, with 14 bases between. DNA for the CDR3: TGCGCCAGCAGCTTGGGGCACCTGGGAGCACAAGAGACCCAGTACTTC. It yields the protein CASSLGHLGAQETQYF.

V is TRBV27 and J is TRBJ2-7; maybe TRBD1 (6 bases). The germline V and J ends were trimmed by 5 bases and 0 bases, with 11 bases remaining between them. CDR1 and CDR2 (germline): MNHEY, SMNVEV (reference sequence). The CDR3 is 14 residues long. CDR3: CASSQRTDSYEQYF. CDR3 sequence (DNA): TGTGCCAGCAGTCAAAGGACAGACTCCTACGAGCAGTACTTC.

This clone was seen only once. The CDR3 reads CASSQELERGGNEQFF. As DNA, the CDR3 is TGTGCCAGCAGCCAAGAGCTTGAGCGGGGGGGTAACGAGCAGTTCTTC. The chain links TRBV3-1 (or the pseudogene TRBV3-2) to TRBJ2-1; 10 positions agree with TRBD2. V shed 0 bases, J shed 10 bases, and the junction held 9 bases outside the gene matches. CDR1 is LGHDT, CDR2 YNNKEL, per germline (reference sequence). This CDR3 contains 16 residues.